This is a list of T cell receptor beta chains from one sample in a study of low-dose radiotherapy and immunotherapy resistance in tumors. TCRdb re-derived calls from the reads in MiXCR, one entry per CDR3 protein. The sample lists 65,000 to 85,000 distinct CDR3 sequences; around a sixth were seen once. The sequencing here drew on PBMCs, taken after low-dose radiotherapy plus immunotherapy. The source of these receptors is a male donor with prostate cancer. CDR3s include the opening cysteine and the closing phenylalanine or tryptophan. Each record gives: V gene, CDR3 protein.

TRBV24-1 CATSDPRTSGLAGNNEQFF
TRBV4-3 CASSQPGSDGNTIYF
TRBV7-9 CASSSGTVAEKLFF
TRBV6-2/TRBV6-3 CASSYPSGTPSGANVLTF
TRBV10-3 CAIRDRDSPSGANVLTF
TRBV7-2 CASSLSPGPYNEQFF
TRBV28 CASRRAGENEKLFF
TRBV28 CASSLYGGRETQYF
TRBV6-2/TRBV6-3 CASSAPSGRNTEAFF
TRBV6-1 CASSRLAGGGDTQYF
TRBV16 CASSQPSETYEQYF
TRBV9 CASSVSAGGGAYNEQFF
TRBV29-1 CSAQLAGGNEQFF
TRBV19 CASSGTLTDTQYF
TRBV29-1 CSALGSRYEQYF
TRBV6-1 CASRQGGAREPQHF
TRBV5-1 CASSPDRGGDEQFF
TRBV7-2 CASSGTSGSNEQYF
TRBV6-1 CASSERGSSYNEQFF
TRBV6-5 CASALFAANTGELFF
TRBV7-9 CASSLGLTPADTQYF
TRBV30 CAWSVQNYEQYF
TRBV5-1 CASSLATRGETQYF
TRBV7-2 CASSLGTSGYNEQFF
TRBV27 CASSKTSGGGETQYF
TRBV15 CATSRVPFTGELFF
TRBV5-4 CASSRGTDQETQYF
TRBV5-1 CASSLALGTLKNIQYF
TRBV7-2 CASSPHGTSGNNEQFF
TRBV6-2/TRBV6-3 CASSAAWGASGNTIYF
TRBV11-1 CASSFDSTDTQYF
TRBV29-1 CSCGRNTGELFFF
TRBV2 CASSWNEQFF
TRBV12-3/TRBV12-4 CASSLMLYEQYF
TRBV2 CASSEGGRGTDTQYF
TRBV5-4 CASSFRGAEQYF
TRBV29-1 CSASGSGDTEAFF
TRBV30 CAWGQGAYEQYF
TRBV4-3 CASSQERDANQHYF
TRBV6-1 CASREPGPRLLSF
TRBV2 CASSESGPSIAGSYNEQFF
TRBV20-1 CSTPNPVVPSSYEQYF
TRBV10-3 CAISDSGGRTDTQYF
TRBV7-3 CASSRALGETQYF
TRBV28 CASSFYPSGREETQYF
TRBV11-2 CASSLALARNEQFF
TRBV5-1 CASSLLLLAGTANTEAFF
TRBV5-4 CASSLGGGRVGTDTQYF
TRBV20-1 CSAGAGGPETQYF
TRBV28 CASGTGTVANYGYTF
TRBV12-3/TRBV12-4 CASRVGQGAYNEQFF
TRBV20-1 CSASPQGRVEAEAFF
TRBV4-3 CASSQGGLAGDTDTQYF
TRBV5-1 CASSSGNSPRAGVNEQFF
TRBV25-1 CASSEGSGREEETQYF